The 28 T cell receptor beta chains presented below share a single source sample, sequenced in a study of T cells after posttransplantation cyclophosphamide. Cells defined as naive were viable CD3+CD4+ or CD3+CD8+ and CCR7+CD45RA+CD45RO-CD95-CD27+CD28+. Repertoires were generated with immunoSEQ multiplex PCR, while TCRdb's copy carries only in-frame clones and drops some. The table includes about 32,000 clones, approximately 90% detected once. Sequenced material: naive CD4+ T cells sorted from PBMCs. The receptor set was obtained from a woman aged 60 to 75 in good health, CMV-negative, and a related stem cell transplant donor.

This chain joins TRBV27 and TRBJ2-3; D unclear. The CDR3 runs 14 residues. Germline-derived CDR1 and CDR2 are MNHEY and SMNVEV (reference sequence). The V gene lost 2 bases and the J gene lost 4 bases, with 10 bases spanning the gap. CDR3 region: CASSLGFRSDTQYF. CDR3 coding DNA: TGTGCCAGCAGTTTAGGCTTCCGATCAGATACGCAGTATTTT.

This chain joins TRBV28 and TRBJ2-1, with 10 bases lining up with TRBD2. V was pared by 5 bases and J by 6 bases, with 13 bases of the junction left unmatched. The CDR3 is 17 amino acids. Germline-derived CDR1 and CDR2 are MDHEN and SYDVKM. CDR3 DNA sequence: TGTGCCAGCAGTACCTCCCTAGCGGGAGAATACGGCAATGAGCAGTTCTTC. Translated: CASSTSLAGEYGNEQFF.

This chain uses TRBV6-4 with TRBJ1-2; weak D call: TRBD1 (5 bases). The germline CDR1 and CDR2 sequences are MRHNA and SNTAGT. The CDR3 contains 11 residues. The CDR3 sequence: CANGGEDGYTF. The DNA of the CDR3 is TGTGCGAACGGGGGGGAGGATGGCTACACCTTC.

The CDR3, as DNA: TGCGCCAGCAGCTTGGGGGCCAGTGGGAGCACCGGGGAGCTGTTTTTT. It is translated as CASSLGASGSTGELFF. The chain uses TRBV5-1 and TRBJ2-2, with a weak D call TRBD2 (5 bases). Germline assignment: CDR1 SGHRS and CDR2 YFSETQ. V was pared by 0 bases and J by 4 bases, with 13 bases between. This CDR3 spans 16 amino acids.

The V and J genes are TRBV7-3 and TRBJ2-1; 8 positions agree with TRBD2. Germline CDR1 and CDR2: SGHTA and FQGTGA. Trimming cost V 5 bases and J 7 bases; bases outside gene matches: 10. CDR3 size: 15 residues. CDR3 in amino acids: CASSPPGLEENEQFF. The CDR3 region has the DNA TGTGCCAGCAGCCCACCGGGACTAGAAGAGAATGAGCAGTTCTTC.

The chain carries TRBV5-1 and TRBJ1-4; maybe TRBD1 (6 bases). CDR3 length: 16 amino acids. Germline CDR1 and CDR2: SGHRS and YFSETQ. V lost 0 bases and J lost 6, with 15 bases in between. CDR3 loop: CASSLGADRPDEKLFF. The DNA for the CDR3 is TGCGCCAGCAGCTTGGGGGCGGACAGACCTGATGAAAAACTGTTTTTT.

The J gene is TRBJ1-3, the V gene TRBV7-9; 9 bases line up with TRBD1. Germline CDR1 is SEHNR and CDR2 is FQNEAQ (reference sequence). After removal of 5 bases from V and 4 bases from J, the junction contained 3 bases not matched to a gene. The CDR3 extends over 14 amino acids. The CDR3 nucleotides are TGTGCCAGCAGCCTTGGGACAGGGGGAAACACCATATATTTT. Translating it yields CASSLGTGGNTIYF. The whole variable domain, filled in from reference TRBV7-9 and TRBJ1-3, reads DTGVSQNPRHKITKRGQNVTFRCDPISEHNRLYWYRQTLGQGPEFLTYFQNEAQLEKSRLLSDRFSAERPKGSFSTLEIQRTEQGDSAMYLCASSLGTGGNTIYFGEGSWLTVV.

The V and J genes are TRBV14 and TRBJ2-7, with 7 nucleotides matching TRBD2. The junction had 11 bases not matched to a gene; V was cut back by 4 bases and J by 5 bases. CDR3 length equals 15 residues. CDR1 SGHDN and CDR2 FVKESK come from the germline V gene. The CDR3 is CASSRAGGWEDEQYF. The CDR3 region has the DNA TGTGCCAGCAGCCGGGCCGGGGGGTGGGAGGACGAGCAGTACTTC.

The genes are TRBV11-3 and TRBJ2-3; tentatively, D is TRBD2 (6 bases). Trimming shortened V by 3 bases and J by 3 bases, and 10 bases separated the two germline ends. The CDR3 is 14 residues long. Per germline, CDR1 SGHNT and CDR2 YENEEA. The CDR3 region has the DNA TGTGCCAGCAGCTTTTCGGGAGAAACAGATACGCAGTATTTT. Its protein is CASSFSGETDTQYF.

V is TRBV5-4 and J is TRBJ1-1; D remains ambiguous. Germline lookup yields CDR1 SGHNT and CDR2 YYREEE (reference sequence). Trimming shortened V by 0 bases and J by 1 base, and 7 bases separated the two germline ends. The CDR3 covers 14 residues. CDR3: CASSLVTENTEAFF. The CDR3 DNA is TGTGCCAGCAGCTTGGTCACAGAGAACACTGAAGCTTTCTTT.

This rearrangement joins TRBV5-1 to TRBJ2-6; 7 bases are shared with TRBD1. CDR3 length: 16 amino acids. Germline lookup yields CDR1 SGHRS and CDR2 YFSETQ. Trimming cost V 4 bases and J 2 bases; bases outside gene matches: 6. The CDR3 bases are TGCGCCAGCAGCACCCGAGGGGGCACTGGGGCCAACGTCCTGACTTTC. Translating it yields CASSTRGGTGANVLTF.

The chain carries TRBV6-5 and TRBJ2-3; the match to TRBD2 covers 11 bases. The junction had 2 bases not matched to a gene; V was cut back by 3 bases and J by 3 bases. There are 15 residues in the CDR3. The germline CDR1 and CDR2 sequences are MNHEY and SVGAGI. CDR3 sequence: CASSYSGGATDTQYF. For the CDR3, the DNA is TGTGCCAGCAGTTATAGCGGGGGGGCGACAGATACGCAGTATTTT.

The rearrangement links TRBV6-5 to TRBJ1-5; D possibly corresponds to TRBD1 (5 bases). CDR1 is MNHEY and CDR2 is SVGAGI in the germline V gene. The V and J ends lost 6 bases and 9 bases respectively, with 18 bases between them. This CDR3 has 14 amino acids. The CDR3: CASSRTLLESPQHF. The CDR3 nucleotides are TGTGCCAGCAGCCGGACACTCCTTGAGTCGCCCCAGCATTTT.

In this sample, this clone turned up once. The chain has TRBV6-5 and TRBJ1-6, with 7 bases aligning to TRBD1. CDR1 MNHEY and CDR2 SVGAGI come from the germline V gene. The CDR3 extends over 14 amino acids. V shed 4 bases and J 8 bases; nucleotides not matched to a gene: 5. The chain's CDR3 is CASSLTGRDSPLHF. In nucleotides, the CDR3 is TGTGCCAGCAGTTTGACAGGGAGAGATTCACCCCTCCACTTT.

This clone was detected once. The genes are TRBV18 and TRBJ1-4; 9 nucleotides align to TRBD1. After removal of 5 bases from V and 0 bases from J, the junction contained 10 bases not matched to a gene. This CDR3 has 18 amino acids. Germline assignment: CDR1 KGHSH and CDR2 LQKENI. Here the CDR3 reads CASSTSGQGPATNEKLFF. CDR3 DNA: TGTGCCAGCTCAACCTCGGGACAGGGTCCAGCAACTAATGAAAAACTGTTTTTT.

Remarks on this clone: This sample also contains other DNA sequences that code for the same CDR3. CDR3 in DNA: TGTGCCACCAGCAGACTTCCGGGGGAGCGGGAGCGTTACGAGCAGTACTTC. It translates to CATSRLPGERERYEQYF. The chain employs TRBV15 and TRBJ2-7; 8 positions agree with TRBD2. Germline V gives CDR1 LNHNV, CDR2 YYDKDF (reference sequence). The CDR3 runs 17 residues. Trimming at V came to 2 bases and at J to 4 bases, leaving 13 bases not matched to a gene.

This CDR3 reads CASSVSGWGEAFF. CDR3 coding DNA: TGTGCCAGCAGCGTTTCAGGGTGGGGCGAAGCTTTCTTT. The chain joins TRBV9 to TRBJ1-1; D perhaps matches TRBD1 (5 bases). This CDR3 region has 13 residues. Germline-derived CDR1 and CDR2 are SGDLS and YYNGEE. Trimming left V 2 bases short and J 8 bases short, with 13 bases between.

This clone was counted once. The rearrangement links TRBV7-8 to TRBJ2-6, with D perhaps TRBD1 (5 bases). The germline gives CDR1 SGHVS, CDR2 FQNEAQ. V was shortened by 5 bases and J by 1 base, with 12 bases between the two germline ends. The CDR3 runs to 16 residues. CDR3 in DNA: TGTGCCAGCAGCCTCTATCAGGGATCTGGGGCCAACGTCCTGACTTTC. It specifies CASSLYQGSGANVLTF.

The chain uses TRBV15 and TRBJ1-6; unclear D gene. The CDR3 runs to 12 residues. The V gene lost 3 bases and the J gene lost 14 bases, with 11 bases spanning the gap. The germline CDR1 and CDR2 sequences are LNHNV and YYDKDF (reference sequence). The CDR3 DNA is TGTGCCACCAGCAGCCAGAGGTCGTCCCTCCACTTT. Translation: CATSSQRSSLHF.

The rearrangement joins TRBV28 to TRBJ2-7; 10 bases agree with TRBD1. CDR3 length: 15 amino acids. Germline CDR1 MDHEN, CDR2 SYDVKM. V was clipped by 5 bases and J by 2 bases; unmatched bases: 6. The CDR3 here is CASSGSGQGAYEQYF. CDR3 sequence (DNA): TGTGCCAGCAGTGGATCCGGACAGGGGGCCTACGAGCAGTACTTC.

The gene calls are TRBV19 and TRBJ2-5; 12 bases agree with TRBD1. Germline CDR1 and CDR2: LNHDA and SQIVND (reference sequence). After removal of 3 bases from V and 2 bases from J, the junction contained 7 bases not matched to a gene. The CDR3 is made up of 17 amino acids. CDR3 sequence: CASSIGTGGLRQETQYF. The CDR3 nucleotides are TGTGCCAGTAGTATCGGGACAGGGGGCCTTCGGCAAGAGACCCAGTACTTC.

The J gene is TRBJ2-2, the V gene TRBV7-2; TRBD1 agrees at 8 bases. CDR3 size: 13 residues. CDR1 and CDR2 (germline): SGHTA, FQGNSA. Trimming removed 5 bases from V and 5 bases from J; junction bases left unmatched: 1. The CDR3 DNA reads TGTGCCAGCAGCCGACAGGGGACCGGGGAGCTGTTTTTT. Protein product: CASSRQGTGELFF.

This clone occurred once. V and J are TRBV9 and TRBJ1-2, with 7 bases aligning to TRBD1. Germline values: CDR1 SGDLS, CDR2 YYNGEE. This CDR3 is built from 13 residues. Trimming took 2 bases from V and 7 from J; bases not matched to a gene: 5. CDR3 coding DNA: TGTGCCAGCAGCGTCGGGACAGCCCTTGGCTACACCTTC. This encodes CASSVGTALGYTF.

The chain employs TRBV27 and TRBJ2-1; 15 bases fit TRBD2. Germline V CDR1 and CDR2: MNHEY, SMNVEV (reference sequence). With V trimmed by 6 bases and J by 0 bases, 9 bases remained unmatched. There are 19 residues in the CDR3. CDR3 DNA sequence: TGTGCCAGCAGGGCCCGAGGACTAGCGGGAGGGGGCTCCTACAATGAGCAGTTCTTC. Translated, it gives CASRARGLAGGGSYNEQFF.

The chain is built from TRBV19 and TRBJ2-2, with 10 bases that match TRBD1. From germline, CDR1 is LNHDA and CDR2 SQIVND (reference sequence). The CDR3 runs 14 residues. V lost 4 bases and J lost 7; bases outside the gene matches: 3. The CDR3 reads CASSRGQGNGELFF. The CDR3, as DNA: TGTGCCAGTAGTAGGGGACAGGGGAACGGGGAGCTGTTTTTT.

This clone has only a few counts. V usage is TRBV28 and J usage is TRBJ1-1, with 8 bases fitting TRBD1. CDR3 length: 12 amino acids. V lost 6 bases to trimming and J lost 10 bases; unmatched junction nucleotides: 7. From germline, CDR1 is MDHEN and CDR2 SYDVKM. The CDR3 DNA follows: TGTGCCAGCAGCCCAGGGGGCGGCCGAGCTTTCTTT. Translation: CASSPGGGRAFF. The whole variable domain, remainder taken from reference TRBV28 and TRBJ1-1, is DVKVTQSSRYLVKRTGEKVFLECVQDMDHENMFWYRQDPGLGLRLIYFSYDVKMKEKGDIPEGYSVSREKKERFSLILESASTNQTSMYLCASSPGGGRAFFGQGTRLTVV.

The chain is built from TRBV6-5 and TRBJ2-1, with TRBD2 matching 8 bases. The CDR3 is 14 amino acids. The ends lost 7 bases at V and 10 bases at J; junction bases unmatched: 12. Looked up from germline, CDR1 is MNHEY and CDR2 is SVGAGI. The CDR3 protein is CASTDSGTRSEQFF. In DNA, the CDR3 is TGTGCCAGCACCGACTCCGGGACTAGGAGCGAGCAGTTCTTC.

The chain is built from TRBV9 and TRBJ1-2, with D possibly matching TRBD1 (5 bases). The CDR3 covers 14 residues. Looked up from germline, CDR1 is SGDLS and CDR2 is YYNGEE. V lost 4 bases, J lost 5 bases, and 15 bases lay in between. CDR3 protein: CASSPLGRAYGYTF. In nucleotides, the CDR3 is TGTGCCAGCAGCCCGCTCGGCAGGGCTTATGGCTACACCTTC.